This T cell receptor (beta chain) was captured in a study of neurological immune-mediated disorders. Study-wide points: For the multiple sclerosis repertoire cluster, no association with any clinical or MRI feature was found.

TCRdb used MiXCR to reprocess the 5' RACE reads, holding one entry per CDR3 protein. The repertoire includes some 86,000 distinct CDR3 sequences, 2.5% to 3% of them detected once, and 0.9% to 1.4% sits in the top ten. The CDR3 has 14 amino acids. CDR1 and CDR2 (germline): DFQATT, SNEGSKA (reference sequence). V gave up 2 bases and J gave up 3 bases, with 13 bases separating them. This clonotype was seen many times. Its target is not known. The receptor's source is a woman aged 25 to 39 with multiple sclerosis. The sequenced material came from PBMCs. The chain combines TRBV20-1 with TRBJ1-1; D not certain. In DNA form, the CDR3 reads TGCAGTGCTAGACCCCGGGTAGTTTACACTGAAGCTTTCTTT. Translated, it gives CSARPRVVYTEAFF.